The clone carrying this TCR beta chain was seen ten or more times. Its antigen remains unknown. These data originate in a study of regulatory T cells in long-lasting Graves disease. Findings and limits, study-wide: Small numbers of samples may have cut accuracy.

TCR beta libraries were built with iRepertoire HTBI primers and Arm-PCR of CDR3 regions. Via MiXCR, TCRdb re-called the multiplex PCR reads, giving one row per CDR3 protein. The profile shows 500,000 or so distinct CDR3 sequences, 15% to 20% of them singletons. V shed 2 bases and J shed 6 bases, with 13 bases lying between them. Germline V gene lookup returns CDR1 LGHDT and CDR2 YNNKEL (reference sequence). CDR3 size: 15 residues. Indicated time point: newly diagnosed GD, antithyroid drugs for less than 3 months. RNA from PBMCs was the source of the TCR library. Around 9 milliliters of peripheral blood went into EDTA tubes. These data are also associated with another study on T cells in Graves' hyperthyroidism and ophthalmopathy.

The genes are TRBV3-1 and TRBJ1-4; no clear D. This receptor was identified in a man aged 35 to 55 with Graves disease. Sequenced material: peripheral blood mononuclear cells (PBMCs), taken at new diagnosis, from a patient treated with antithyroid drugs. CDR3 amino acids: CASSQKGLLDEKLFF. As DNA, the CDR3 is TGTGCCAGCAGCCAAAAAGGGTTGTTGGATGAAAAACTGTTTTTT.